The 25 T cell receptor beta chains in this list originate from one sample, sequenced in a study of beta chain features in type 1 diabetes. Every isolated RNA sample was fully reverse transcribed, so sequencing captured expressed TCRB transcripts. The table came from immunoSEQ multiplex PCR; TCRdb's copy has only in-frame clones and leaves some out. The table has some 370,000 clones, over 8.5% seen once; the top ten hold about 0.6%. Study outcomes and limitations: Shorter TCRB CDR3s, moderately but significantly so, marked every one of the four CD4+ subsets in Type 1 diabetes patients.

These TCRs' antigens remain unknown. The specimen sequenced was central memory CD4+ T cells from blood. The receptors originated from a man aged 30 to 39 with type 1 diabetes.

In its sample, this clone was seen a few times. The rearrangement links TRBV7-2 to TRBJ2-3; TRBD1 or TRBD2 may be the D gene (5 bases each). The V gene's germline CDR1 is SGHTA and CDR2 FQGNSA. Trimming took 4 bases from V and 0 from J, leaving 11 bases between them. This CDR3 has 15 amino acids. This CDR3 is CASSWGTISTDTQYF. CDR3 bases: TGTGCCAGCAGCTGGGGGACGATAAGCACAGATACGCAGTATTTT.

This clone was recorded at least ten times. The chain has TRBV28 and TRBJ2-4; D possibly corresponds to TRBD2 (7 bases). The CDR3 sequence is 15 residues long. The germline V and J ends were trimmed by 7 bases and 0 bases, with 13 bases remaining between them. CDR1 is MDHEN, CDR2 SYDVKM, per germline. The CDR3 sequence is CASTRGALAKNIQYF. The CDR3 DNA sequence: TGTGCCAGCACCCGGGGGGCCCTAGCCAAAAACATTCAGTACTTC.

This clone turned up a few times. This chain links TRBV5-4 with TRBJ2-5, with TRBD1 identical over 7 bases. Germline loops: CDR1 SGHNT, CDR2 YYREEE (reference sequence). The CDR3 is 15 residues long. After removal of 3 bases from V and 0 bases from J, the junction contained 5 bases not matched to a gene. DNA for the CDR3: TGTGCCAGCAGCTCCCGGGACAGCTACCAAGAGACCCAGTACTTC. This encodes CASSSRDSYQETQYF.

As to this clone: A far larger clone lies a single base away; this is likely a read error. This chain links TRBV11-3 with TRBJ2-5; 7 bases map to TRBD1. The trim removed 5 bases at V and 5 bases at J, leaving 2 bases unmatched. The CDR3 loop spans 12 amino acids. The germline V gene encodes CDR1 SGHNT and CDR2 YENEEA. The DNA of the CDR3 is TGTGCCAGCAGCCCGGACAGGGAGACCCAGTACTTC. Translation: CASSPDRETQYF.

The gene calls are TRBV2 and TRBJ1-1; 9 nucleotides match TRBD1. Germline CDR1 reads SNHLY; CDR2 reads FYNNEI. This CDR3 has 13 amino acids. The V segment lost 6 bases and the J segment 11 bases; nucleotides outside the gene matches: 10. The CDR3, as DNA: TGTGCCAGCAGCGCAGGACAGGGGCCACTTGCTTTCTTT. It translates to CASSAGQGPLAFF. Supplemented by reference TRBV2 and TRBJ1-1, the full variable domain reads EPEVTQTPSHQVTQMGQEVILRCVPISNHLYFYWYRQILGQKVEFLVSFYNNEISEKSEIFDDQFSVERPDGSNFTLKIRSTKLEDSAMYFCASSAGQGPLAFFGQGTRLTVV.

There are many counts of this clone. Other DNA sequences in the same sample also yield this CDR3. The chain links TRBV7-2 to TRBJ2-7, with D possibly being TRBD2 (5 bases). With 1 base removed from V and 9 bases from J, the gap between germline ends came to 7 bases. Germline assignment: CDR1 SGHTA and CDR2 FQGNSA. The CDR3 runs 11 residues. The CDR3 protein is CASSLGRGQYF. DNA of the CDR3: TGTGCCAGCAGCTTAGGTCGGGGGCAGTACTTC.

This clone was seen only a few times. This rearrangement joins TRBV5-1 to TRBJ2-2; maybe TRBD1 (5 bases). CDR1 and CDR2 (germline): SGHRS, YFSETQ. V dropped 2 bases and J dropped 5 bases, with 13 bases sitting between them. This CDR3 spans 15 amino acids. CDR3 amino acids: CASSFFLQGTGELFF. The DNA of the CDR3 is TGCGCCAGCAGCTTTTTTCTTCAGGGAACCGGGGAGCTGTTTTTT.

The V gene is TRBV4-1, the J gene TRBJ2-4; D is unresolved. Germline assignment: CDR1 MGHRA and CDR2 YSYEKL. The CDR3 is 14 amino acids. Trimming pared 1 base from V and 0 bases from J, leaving 4 bases between. The CDR3 DNA follows: TGCGCCAGCAGCCAAGGGGTAGCCAAAAACATTCAGTACTTC. Its protein product is CASSQGVAKNIQYF.

There are many counts of this clone. The CDR3 here is CASSEYGTGGPNTEAFF. The CDR3 region has the DNA TGTGCCAGCAGTGAATACGGGACAGGGGGACCGAACACTGAAGCTTTCTTT. V usage is TRBV25-1 and J usage is TRBJ1-1; TRBD1 agrees at 11 bases. Germline V lookup: CDR1 MGHDK, CDR2 SYGVNS. CDR3 size: 17 residues. Unmatched junction bases numbered 4, after V lost 0 bases and J lost 1 base.

The genes are TRBV25-1 and TRBJ1-2; D perhaps matches TRBD1 (6 bases). V was trimmed by 4 bases and J by 6 bases, leaving 21 bases between them. This CDR3 is 16 amino acids long. Per germline, CDR1 MGHDK and CDR2 SYGVNS. CDR3 coding DNA: TGTGCCAGCAGTGCCGGGGGCAGTCTGGGGCTTAATGGCTACACCTTC. Residues: CASSAGGSLGLNGYTF.

The rearrangement uses TRBV5-4 and TRBJ2-3, with D perhaps matching TRBD1 (6 bases). There are 14 residues in the CDR3. Germline loops: CDR1 SGHNT, CDR2 YYREEE (reference sequence). Trimming took 1 base from V and 4 from J, leaving 10 bases between them. The CDR3 DNA reads as TGTGCCAGCAGCTTGCGCAGGGGCTCAGATACGCAGTATTTT. Translating gives CASSLRRGSDTQYF.

This clone has ten or more counts. The rearrangement joins TRBV5-6 to TRBJ1-1, with TRBD1 identical over 7 bases. J gave up 6 bases and V 3 bases, and 11 bases lay outside the gene matches. This CDR3 spans 15 amino acids. Per germline, CDR1 SGHDT and CDR2 YYEEEE. For the CDR3, the DNA is TGTGCCAGCAGCTCCCGACAGGGATCGGTCGCTGAAGCTTTCTTT. Its protein product is CASSSRQGSVAEAFF.

This clone showed up just a few times. This CDR3 is also generated by other DNA sequences in the sample. CDR3 bases: TGTGCCAGCAGCCAAGGGACGAACACTGAAGCTTTCTTT. Its protein product is CASSQGTNTEAFF. V is TRBV11-3 and J is TRBJ1-1, with D maybe TRBD1 (5 bases). This CDR3 contains 13 residues. Between the trimmed V and J ends, which lost 5 bases and 1 base, there was a span of 8 bases. Germline V lookup: CDR1 SGHNT, CDR2 YENEEA.

This clone was counted only a few times. This chain connects TRBV28 to TRBJ1-2, with a possible D match to TRBD1 (5 bases). Trimming left V 6 bases short and J 7 bases short, with 12 bases between. The CDR3 extends over 12 amino acids. Germline V gene lookup returns CDR1 MDHEN and CDR2 SYDVKM. The CDR3 is CASSDQGFGYTF. The CDR3 DNA follows: TGTGCCAGCAGCGACCAGGGTTTTGGCTACACCTTC.

The chain couples TRBV10-3 to TRBJ2-3; the match to TRBD1 covers 12 bases. Looked up from germline, CDR1 is ENHRY and CDR2 is SYGVKD. There are 16 residues in the CDR3. V lost 8 bases and J lost 1; bases outside the gene matches: 7. Here the CDR3 reads CAILGGQGAGTDTQYF. CDR3 bases: TGTGCCATCTTGGGGGGACAGGGGGCAGGCACAGATACGCAGTATTTT.

With respect to this clone: Germline is not matched at one junction end, which may reflect a read error. V gene TRBV7-7 combines with J gene TRBJ2-5; D is possibly TRBD1 (7 bases). The CDR3 length is 15 residues. Germline CDR1 reads SSHAT; CDR2 reads FNYEAQ (reference sequence). CDR3 nucleotide sequence: TGTGCTAGCAGCCCAAGGCGGGACAGTGAAGAGACCCAGTACTTC. Amino acids: CASSPRRDSEETQYF.

The rearrangement joins TRBV5-6 to TRBJ1-1; D perhaps matches TRBD1 (6 bases). The CDR3 is 16 amino acids. The germline gives CDR1 SGHDT, CDR2 YYEEEE. Trimming removed 0 bases at V and 4 bases at J, with 16 bases between. CDR3 nucleotide sequence: TGTGCCAGCAGCTTGGGAACAGGGTTTCGGCCCACTGAAGCTTTCTTT. It is translated as CASSLGTGFRPTEAFF.

The chain uses TRBV7-9 and TRBJ2-1; 9 bases are a match to TRBD1. Germline CDR1 reads SEHNR; CDR2 reads FQNEAQ (reference sequence). Trimming cost V 5 bases and J 8 bases; bases outside gene matches: 10. The CDR3 has 15 residues. CDR3 in amino acids: CASSPRTGDEDEQFF. CDR3 nucleotide sequence: TGTGCCAGCAGCCCACGGACAGGGGATGAGGATGAGCAGTTCTTC.

In this sample, this clone turned up a few times. The rearrangement links TRBV7-2 to TRBJ1-1, with unresolved D. The V end lost 0 bases, the J end lost 5 bases, and 7 bases lay between the germline ends. CDR1 SGHTA and CDR2 FQGNSA come from the germline V gene. The length of the CDR3 is 13 residues. CDR3 loop: CASSLAETTEAFF. The CDR3 nucleotides read TGTGCCAGCAGCTTAGCTGAGACAACTGAAGCTTTCTTT.

This CDR3 reads CASSLALVDNEQFF. The CDR3 region has the DNA TGTGCCAGCAGCTTAGCGCTGGTGGACAATGAGCAGTTCTTC. The chain employs TRBV7-9 and TRBJ2-1, with D uncertain. The CDR3 loop spans 14 amino acids. The V gene lost 0 bases and the J gene lost 5 bases, with 8 bases spanning the gap. In germline, CDR1 is SEHNR, CDR2 FQNEAQ (reference sequence).

The chain employs TRBV10-2 and TRBJ2-7, with 7 bases lining up with TRBD1. The CDR3 is 14 residues long. Germline V gives CDR1 WSHSY, CDR2 SAAADI. J gave up 1 base and V 2 bases, and 2 bases lay outside the gene matches. The chain's CDR3 is CASSEPGQSYEQYF. CDR3 nucleotide sequence: TGCGCCAGCAGTGAGCCGGGACAGTCCTACGAGCAGTACTTC.

This clone appeared a few times. The chain is built from TRBV6-5 and TRBJ2-7; D is perhaps TRBD1 (6 bases). Germline lookup yields CDR1 MNHEY and CDR2 SVGAGI. The CDR3 spans 15 residues. Trimming removed 10 bases at V and 0 bases at J, with 19 bases between. The CDR3 coding sequence is TGTGCCACCGGTTGGGGGCAGGGAAACTCCTACGAGCAGTACTTC. Its translation is CATGWGQGNSYEQYF.

The chain uses TRBV7-3 and TRBJ2-2, with 7 bases lining up with TRBD2. V trimming: 5 bases; J trimming: 5 bases; junction bases outside the gene matches: 11. The CDR3 totals 16 residues. The germline V gene has CDR1 SGHTA and CDR2 FQGTGA. CDR3 DNA: TGTGCCAGCAGCCTTAGGTGGGAGGGGTTGACCGGGGAGCTGTTTTTT. Translation gives CASSLRWEGLTGELFF.

The table lists this clone with a few counts. This chain links TRBV6-6 with TRBJ2-4; possibly TRBD1 for D (6 bases). CDR1 is MNHNY, CDR2 SVGAGI, per germline (reference sequence). With 5 bases removed from V and 10 bases from J, the gap between germline ends came to 12 bases. The CDR3 consists of 12 residues. CDR3 bases: TGTGCCAGCAGTCCGGGACAAGGGATTCAGTACTTC. Its protein product is CASSPGQGIQYF.

The V and J genes are TRBV29-1 and TRBJ2-1; 10 bases match TRBD2. The CDR3 totals 13 residues. The germline V gene has CDR1 SQVTM and CDR2 ANQGSEA. The ends lost 4 bases at V and 6 bases at J; junction bases unmatched: 3. Here the CDR3 reads CSVVLAGTNEQFF. The CDR3 DNA sequence: TGCAGCGTTGTACTAGCGGGAACCAATGAGCAGTTCTTC.